Listed below are T cell receptor beta chains from one sample, sequenced in a study of molecular identifiers for immune sequencing clone quantification. TCRdb independently ran MiXCR on the PCR reads; one entry per CDR3 protein. The data hold over 550,000 distinct CDR3 sequences, with around 25% observed a single time. Specimen: naive CD8+ T cells from blood, with Jurkat cell RNA spiked in. Receptors originate from a human donor in good health. Some libraries in this study had Jurkat cell RNA spiked in. Each CDR3 is given with its conserved first and last residue. The D gene is left open where the match is weak. The listing skips clone size in some rows; elsewhere it reads once, few, many or a size class.

size,V,D,J,DNA,CDR3
.,TRBV6-2/TRBV6-3,TRBD1,TRBJ2-7,TGTGCCAGCAGTCTCGACGTGGGACAGGGGTCGGGTGAGCAGTACTTC,CASSLDVGQGSGEQYF
.,TRBV7-2,.,TRBJ2-7,TGTGCCAGCCGCCGATACGGGACGGCCTACCCCTACGAGCAGTACTTC,CASRRYGTAYPYEQYF
.,TRBV7-6,TRBD1,TRBJ1-2,TGTGCCAGCAGCCCTGGGACAGGGGAGAAGGCCTATGGCTACACCTTC,CASSPGTGEKAYGYTF
few,TRBV7-6,.,TRBJ2-7,TGTGCCAGCAGCGGGGACGGAAAGTCCTACGAGCAGTACTTC,CASSGDGKSYEQYF
many,TRBV4-1,TRBD1,TRBJ1-3,TGCGCCAGCAGCCAAGAAGACAGGGCTGGAGACACCATATATTTT,CASSQEDRAGDTIYF
.,TRBV5-5,TRBD2,TRBJ2-7,TGTGCCAGCAGCTTGTTCGGGGGGACCTCCTACGAGCAGTACTTC,CASSLFGGTSYEQYF
.,TRBV12-3/TRBV12-4,.,TRBJ2-7,TGTGCCAGCAGTTCTTCAGGGGATCCGGTCTACGAGCAGTACTTC,CASSSSGDPVYEQYF
.,TRBV9,.,TRBJ2-7,TGTGCCAGCAGCGTAGGGGGTAGCGGTCGCTACGAGCAGTACTTC,CASSVGGSGRYEQYF
many,TRBV29-1,.,TRBJ2-7,TGCAGCGTTGAAACTCGGGGAGCCGAGCAGTACTTC,CSVETRGAEQYF
many,TRBV27,TRBD2,TRBJ2-7,TGTGCCAGCAGTTCCTCCGGGGTAGCGGGCCCGTCCTACGAGCAGTACTTC,CASSSSGVAGPSYEQYF
.,TRBV4-1,.,TRBJ2-6,TGCGCCAGCAGCCACACGGGACACCTTGTCTCTGGGGCCAACGTCCTGACTTTC,CASSHTGHLVSGANVLTF
.,TRBV9,.,TRBJ1-1,TGTGCCAGCAGCGAGATACAGGGCGTGAACACTGAAGCTTTCTTT,CASSEIQGVNTEAFF
.,TRBV28,.,TRBJ1-1,TGTGCCAGCAGCCGCCCGCGGGTGGCTGAAGCTTTCTTT,CASSRPRVAEAFF
.,TRBV6-5,.,TRBJ2-6,TGTGCCGGCAGAGTGAGGGGCTCTGGGGCCAACGTCCTGACTTTC,CAGRVRGSGANVLTF
.,TRBV7-3,.,TRBJ1-6,TGTGCCAGCTTCAGGACCTTTGATCAGGTGGATTCACCCCTCCACTTT,CASFRTFDQVDSPLHF
many,TRBV6-5,TRBD1,TRBJ1-5,TGTGCCAGCGGGGGACAGTTCAATCAGCCCCAGCATTTT,CASGGQFNQPQHF
few,TRBV27,.,TRBJ2-7,TGTGCCAGCAGTTTATCGTCAAACCCCTACGAGCAGTACTTC,CASSLSSNPYEQYF
.,TRBV28,TRBD1,TRBJ2-7,TGTGCCAGCATCGAACCCGGGACAGGTTTCCCCTACGAGCAGTACTTC,CASIEPGTGFPYEQYF